This T cell receptor beta chain was sequenced in a study of OX40 agonist ivuxolimab in advanced cancers. Study-wide context: The patients got ivuxolimab, which is an agonistic anti-OX40 (CD134) antibody. Every patient in dose escalation had hepatocellular carcinoma, melanoma, renal cell or head and neck cancer. Notes on the study in general: Among T cells, CD8+ cells averaged more expanded clones than CD4+ cells.

Regarding this clone: Its matching antigen is unknown.

Enrollment shut out patients with autoimmune disease history or systemic immunosuppression. The protocol was immunoSEQ multiplex PCR, while the TCRdb copy is restricted to in-frame clones and leaves out a portion. The sample lists tens of thousands of clones; 87% were seen once. The CDR3 is 14 amino acids. Per germline, CDR1 GTSNPN and CDR2 SVGIG (reference sequence). The V end was cut by 1 base, the J end by 5 bases, with 14 bases between. The chain couples TRBV30 to TRBJ2-5; no definite D call. This sample comprised CD4+ or CD8+ T cells sorted from blood, obtained in a trial of the OX40 agonist ivuxolimab. This clonotype was obtained from an adult with an advanced solid tumor such as melanoma, head and neck, liver or kidney cancer. In DNA, the CDR3 is TGTGCCTGGAGTGGGACCCGGGTTAGTGAGACCCAGTACTTC. It yields the protein CAWSGTRVSETQYF.